This T cell receptor beta chain was identified in a study of blood T cell repertoires in COVID-19. Looking at the study overall: Spain, Italy and the United States supplied samples that represented acute and convalescent COVID-19.

The CDR3 consists of 17 residues. Unmatched junction bases numbered 18, after V lost 7 bases and J lost 4 bases. CDR1 and CDR2 (germline): SQVTM, ANQGSEA. Profiling relied on immunoSEQ multiplex PCR, and the TCRdb table lists in-frame clones only, not all of them. Of 35,000 to 45,000 clones in the sample, about 85% were seen once. The TCR originated in a man in his 60s with acute or convalescent COVID-19. The chain has TRBV29-1 and TRBJ2-3; 9 positions match TRBD2. Sequencing was performed on peripheral blood. The CDR3 DNA is TGCAGCGCCCAAATATGGGTAGCGGGAGTACCGGCAGATACGCAGTATTTT. Translated: CSAQIWVAGVPADTQYF.